This T cell receptor (beta chain) was obtained from a study of blood T cell repertoires in COVID-19 (dated by TCRdb to about 2020). Looking at the study overall: The collaborator samples originated in the United States, Italy and Spain and spanned the acute and convalescent phases of COVID-19. The material from the prospective study consisted of cDNA or gDNA derived from T cells, B-cell-depleted T cells, or PBMCs. Deeply sampled blood TCRbeta repertoires from subjects exposed to, actively infected with, or recovered from COVID-19 were included in the dataset. A freely available public database, intended as a resource for researchers studying the immune response to SARS-CoV-2, is where the repertoires were released. Samples were obtained from the ongoing ImmuneRACE study (first 160 participants) and from over a thousand subjects provided by 6 global collaborators. A de-identified subject ID, COVID-19 status, age in years and sex were almost always included in the sample metadata. Where available, HLA class I and class II types were taken from metadata supplied by the sample provider and were not determined by assay-based typing. Study-wide findings and limitations: How much clinical and demographic metadata was included differed by source and by participant, and the metadata was provided uncurated.

A second Seattle source provided samples from volunteer blood donors who had recovered from COVID-19. Each collaborating institution followed its own protocols to collect whole blood in K2EDTA tubes. Collaborator samples were shipped for TCRbeta analysis as frozen whole blood, isolated PBMCs, or DNA extracted from either sample type. Of note for this clone: The clone's antigen remains unknown. No base-level quality is on record; no much larger clone is a single base apart.

The immunoSEQ Assay, a bias-controlled multiplex PCR, was used to amplify TCRbeta CDR3 regions from genomic DNA. As for the authors' bioinformatics: Within the assay, amplification of reference gene primers was used to estimate how many nucleated cells each sample contained. To quantify the absolute abundance of each unique TCRbeta CDR3 rearrangement, sequence reads were collapsed and filtered. Productive Simpson clonality was computed per sample as the square root of Simpson's diversity index over productive rearrangements. TCRdb stores this immuneACCESS table with in-frame sequences only. Part of the clones is absent; in the studies checked, under half of the shortfall reflects unresolved V genes, and no reason is known for the rest. D and trimming were read from the DNA, whereas the V and J calls and clone size are those reported in that table. This sample holds about 300,000 clones; about 90% were observed only once. The ten largest account for 1.5% of the sample.

From the cysteine through the phenylalanine, the CDR3 covers 14 amino acids. The read is trimmed to its CDR3 DNA, 42 bases read in frame from base 1. V lost 4 bases and J lost 5 bases; the stretch between them is 14 bases long. CDR1 and CDR2 were assigned from the germline V gene as SGHRS and YFSETQ. The sequenced sample was peripheral blood. This receptor chain uses TRBV5-1 and TRBJ2-3; the D segment could be TRBD1, given 5 matching bases. This TCR was recovered from a middle-aged woman who had recovered from COVID-19. The DNA sequence follows: TGCGCCAGCAGCCCGGAGACAGCCTTAGATACGCAGTATTTT. Its protein product is CASSPETALDTQYF.